One sample yielded the 9 T cell receptor beta chains listed below, sequenced in a study of blood T cell repertoires in COVID-19. The method was immunoSEQ multiplex PCR; TCRdb's version includes in-frame clones alone and lacks a portion of them. This table holds some 340,000 clones, about 90% found once. The sequenced material came from PBMCs or T cells enriched from blood (not recorded which). The receptors shown here come from a woman aged 25 to 45 who had recovered from COVID-19.

This clone was seen only once. The genes are TRBV4-1 and TRBJ2-7; D may be TRBD2 (5 bases). The ends were cut back, 2 bases at V and 5 bases at J, with 19 bases in the middle. CDR3 size: 16 residues. CDR1 is MGHRA and CDR2 is YSYEKL in the germline V gene. The CDR3 DNA reads TGCGCCAGCAGCCAAACCGAGGAGGAGAGACCCCACGAGCAGTACTTC. Translating gives CASSQTEEERPHEQYF.

V and J are TRBV29-1 and TRBJ1-2, with D unresolved. Trimming shortened V by 4 bases and J by 8 bases, and 17 bases separated the two germline ends. The CDR3 spans 13 residues. CDR1 is SQVTM and CDR2 is ANQGSEA in the germline V gene. CDR3 in DNA: TGCAGCGTTGGGCAAGGGCCCGGAGGCGGCTACACCTTC. It codes for CSVGQGPGGGYTF. Based on the CDR3 plus reference TRBV29-1 and TRBJ1-2, the full variable domain is SAVISQKPSRDICQRGTSLTIQCQVDSQVTMMFWYRQQPGQSLTLIATANQGSEATYESGFVIDKFPISRPNLTFSTLTVSNMSPEDSSIYLCSVGQGPGGGYTFGSGTRLTVV.

This chain links TRBV9 with TRBJ2-1, with 8 bases lining up with TRBD1. Germline CDR1 is SGDLS and CDR2 is YYNGEE. The length of the CDR3 is 14 residues. Trimming at V came to 3 bases and at J to 4 bases, leaving 3 bases not matched to a gene. CDR3 amino acids: CASSGTGRYNEQFF. The CDR3 region has the DNA TGTGCCAGCAGCGGGACAGGGAGGTACAATGAGCAGTTCTTC.

The chain couples TRBV7-9 to TRBJ2-6; D is unclear. Germline V gene sequence: CDR1 SEHNR, CDR2 FQNEAQ (reference sequence). This CDR3 is 16 amino acids long. V lost 2 bases and J lost 0, with 8 bases in between. The chain's CDR3 is CASSLSDGSGANVLTF. For the CDR3, the DNA is TGTGCCAGCAGCTTAAGCGACGGCTCTGGGGCCAACGTCCTGACTTTC.

J is TRBJ1-1 and V is TRBV3-1 (or the pseudogene TRBV3-2), with 10 bases aligning to TRBD1. The germline CDR1 and CDR2 sequences are LGHDT and YNNKEL (reference sequence). The CDR3 runs to 13 residues. Trimming at V came to 4 bases and at J to 7 bases, leaving 3 bases not matched to a gene. CDR3 nucleotides: TGTGCCAGCAGCCGGGGACAGGGGCTTGAAGCTTTCTTT. It yields the protein CASSRGQGLEAFF.

The rearrangement uses TRBV30 and TRBJ2-2, with D perhaps TRBD2 (5 bases). Trimming left V 0 bases short and J 1 base short, with 12 bases between. Germline-derived CDR1 and CDR2 are GTSNPN and SVGIG (reference sequence). CDR3 length: 16 amino acids. The CDR3 DNA follows: TGTGCCTGGAGTGTAAACCGTCGGGGGAACACCGGGGAGCTGTTTTTT. Its protein product is CAWSVNRRGNTGELFF. Complete variable domain (other parts from reference TRBV30 and TRBJ2-2): SQTIHQWPATLVQPVGSPLSLECTVEGTSNPNLYWYRQAAGRGLQLLFYSVGIGQISSEVPQNLSASRPQDRQFILSSKKLLLSDSGFYLCAWSVNRRGNTGELFFGEGSRLTVL.

This chain links TRBV11-2 with TRBJ1-2, with D possibly matching TRBD1 (6 bases). V was clipped by 5 bases and J by 4 bases, with 23 bases between them. Germline lookup yields CDR1 SGHAT and CDR2 FQNNGV. This CDR3 region has 17 residues. The CDR3 DNA reads TGTGCCAGCAGCCCTCCGTCGGACACCAGGGACACCTATGGCTACACCTTC. This gives the protein CASSPPSDTRDTYGYTF. The variable domain in full, completed from reference TRBV11-2 and TRBJ1-2, reads EAGVAQSPRYKIIEKRQSVAFWCNPISGHATLYWYQQILGQGPKLLIQFQNNGVVDDSQLPKDRFSAERLKGVDSTLKIQPAKLEDSAVYLCASSPPSDTRDTYGYTFGSGTRLTVV.

The chain has TRBV28 and TRBJ1-1; 8 nucleotides line up with TRBD1. The V and J ends lost 3 bases and 1 base, in that order; junction bases with no gene match: 7. The CDR3 runs to 16 residues. From germline, CDR1 is MDHEN and CDR2 SYDVKM. This CDR3 reads CASSFSLGQGNTEAFF. CDR3 nucleotide sequence: TGTGCCAGCAGTTTTTCCCTAGGACAGGGGAACACTGAAGCTTTCTTT.

The chain recombines TRBV5-4 with TRBJ1-4; D gene ambiguous. Trimming left V 2 bases short and J 7 bases short, with 12 bases between. Germline CDR1 reads SGHNT; CDR2 reads YYREEE (reference sequence). This CDR3 spans 14 amino acids. This chain's CDR3 is CASSFSAGIEKLFF. The DNA for the CDR3 is TGTGCCAGCAGCTTTTCAGCGGGCATTGAAAAACTGTTTTTT. The full variable domain, completed using reference TRBV5-4 and TRBJ1-4, is ETGVTQSPTHLIKTRGQQVTLRCSSQSGHNTVSWYQQALGQGPQFIFQYYREEENGRGNFPPRFSGLQFPNYSSELNVNALELDDSALYLCASSFSAGIEKLFFGSGTQLSVL.